Here is one T cell receptor beta chain with its context. The antigen is undetermined. This sample is part of a study of STAT3 mutations in large granular lymphocyte leukemia. Overall study findings and caveats: In T-cell large granular lymphocyte leukemia, about half of patients showed multiple immunodominant subclonotypes.

Some clones are missing from TCRdb's copy, which holds only in-frame ones; the method was immunoSEQ multiplex PCR. In the table there are approximately 27,000 clones, about 80% of which are singletons. CDR1 is MNHNY, CDR2 SVGAGI, per germline (reference sequence). This CDR3 is built from 15 residues. Unmatched junction bases numbered 4, after V lost 6 bases and J lost 7 bases. Sample: peripheral blood mononuclear cells. The receptor comes from a woman in her 50s with T-cell large granular lymphocyte leukemia. Some clones in this sample may be carry-over from other donors' samples. The V and J genes are TRBV6-6 and TRBJ2-2; 14 nucleotides line up with TRBD2. CDR3 in DNA: TGTGCCAGCAGAACCGGGACTAGCGGGAGCGGGGAGCTGTTTTTT. It encodes CASRTGTSGSGELFF.